A single T cell receptor beta chain is shown here with its context. The data are from a study of graft-versus-host responses after intestinal transplantation. Background on the study: Anti-thymocyte globulin induction preceded about three years of tacrolimus and steroid maintenance in all recipients.

Produced via immunoSEQ multiplex PCR; TCRdb's table is partial and in-frame only. The table shows 7,700 or so clones, with 30% occurring only once. The V end was cut by 2 bases, the J end by 3 bases, with 7 bases between. CDR3 length equals 13 residues. CDR1 and CDR2 from the germline V gene are SGHNT and YYREEE (reference sequence). This material consisted of alloreactive CD4+ T cells from a mixed lymphocyte reaction culture, taken before transplantation. As for subset: CFSE-low proliferating T cells sorted from roughly 6-day pre-transplant mixed lymphocyte reaction (GvH or HvG direction). This chain connects TRBV5-4 to TRBJ2-3; tentative D call: TRBD2 (6 bases). This receptor was obtained from a human patient who was an organ donor for intestinal transplantation. The CDR3 sequence: CASSFRGTDTQYF. DNA for the CDR3: TGTGCCAGCAGCTTTCGGGGGACAGATACGCAGTATTTT. Based on the CDR3 plus reference TRBV5-4 and TRBJ2-3, the full variable domain is ETGVTQSPTHLIKTRGQQVTLRCSSQSGHNTVSWYQQALGQGPQFIFQYYREEENGRGNFPPRFSGLQFPNYSSELNVNALELDDSALYLCASSFRGTDTQYFGPGTRLTVL.